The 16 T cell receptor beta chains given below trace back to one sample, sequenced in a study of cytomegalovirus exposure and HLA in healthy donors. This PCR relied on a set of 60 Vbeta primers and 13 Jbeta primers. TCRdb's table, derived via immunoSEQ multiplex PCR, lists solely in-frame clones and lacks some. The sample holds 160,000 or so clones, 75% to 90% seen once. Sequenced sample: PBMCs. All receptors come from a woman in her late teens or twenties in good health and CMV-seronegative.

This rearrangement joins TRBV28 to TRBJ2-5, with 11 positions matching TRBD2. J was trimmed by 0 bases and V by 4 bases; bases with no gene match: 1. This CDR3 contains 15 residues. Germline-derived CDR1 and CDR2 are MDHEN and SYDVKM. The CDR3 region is CASSSSGGYQETQYF. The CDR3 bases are TGTGCCAGCAGTTCTAGCGGGGGGTACCAAGAGACCCAGTACTTC. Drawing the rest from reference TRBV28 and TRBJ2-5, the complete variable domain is DVKVTQSSRYLVKRTGEKVFLECVQDMDHENMFWYRQDPGLGLRLIYFSYDVKMKEKGDIPEGYSVSREKKERFSLILESASTNQTSMYLCASSSSGGYQETQYFGPGTRLLVL.

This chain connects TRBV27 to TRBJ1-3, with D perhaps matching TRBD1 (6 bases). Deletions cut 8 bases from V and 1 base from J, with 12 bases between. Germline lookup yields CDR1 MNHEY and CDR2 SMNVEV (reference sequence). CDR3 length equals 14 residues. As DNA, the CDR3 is TGTGCCAGCTCCTCGGACAGTTCTGGAAACACCATATATTTT. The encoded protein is CASSSDSSGNTIYF.

CDR3 coding DNA: TGTGCCAGCAGCCCAGCGGAGCCCGGGGACTATGGCTACACCTTC. Translation gives CASSPAEPGDYGYTF. The rearrangement joins TRBV7-8 to TRBJ1-2; D not resolved. The CDR3 is 15 amino acids. From germline, CDR1 is SGHVS and CDR2 FQNEAQ. The ends were cut back, 5 bases at V and 3 bases at J, with 16 bases in the middle.

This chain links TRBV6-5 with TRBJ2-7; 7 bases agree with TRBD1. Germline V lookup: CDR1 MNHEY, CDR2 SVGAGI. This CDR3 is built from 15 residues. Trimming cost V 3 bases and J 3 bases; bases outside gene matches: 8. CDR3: CASSYRDSGDYEQYF. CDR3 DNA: TGTGCCAGCAGTTATCGGGACAGCGGAGACTACGAGCAGTACTTC.

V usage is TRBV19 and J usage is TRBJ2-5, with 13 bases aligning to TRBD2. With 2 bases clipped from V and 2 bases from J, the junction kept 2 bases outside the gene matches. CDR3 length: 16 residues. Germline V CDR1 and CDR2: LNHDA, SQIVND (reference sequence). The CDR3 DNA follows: TGTGCCAGTAGTATACGGGGACTAGCGGGACAAGAGACCCAGTACTTC. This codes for CASSIRGLAGQETQYF.

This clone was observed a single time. The CDR3 spells CASSAPGSPLHF. As DNA, the CDR3 is TGTGCCAGCAGCGCTCCAGGGTCACCCCTCCACTTT. The genes are TRBV5-8 and TRBJ1-6; tentative D call: TRBD1 (5 bases). V gave up 4 bases and J gave up 10 bases, with 9 bases separating them. The CDR3 spans 12 residues. Germline V lookup: CDR1 SGHTS, CDR2 YDEGEE.

The chain's CDR3 is CASSEGTSGRGNEQFF. As DNA, the CDR3 is TGTGCCAGCAGTGAAGGGACTAGCGGGAGGGGGAATGAGCAGTTCTTC. V gene TRBV2 combines with J gene TRBJ2-1, with 15 bases lining up with TRBD2. Germline loops: CDR1 SNHLY, CDR2 FYNNEI. The trim removed 1 base at V and 7 bases at J, leaving 2 bases unmatched. The CDR3 has 16 amino acids.

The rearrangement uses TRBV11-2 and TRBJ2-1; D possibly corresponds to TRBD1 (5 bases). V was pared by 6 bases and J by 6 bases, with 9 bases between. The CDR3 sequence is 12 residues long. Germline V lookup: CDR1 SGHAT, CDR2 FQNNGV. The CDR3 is CASRYDSNEQFF. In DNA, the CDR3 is TGTGCCAGCAGATATGACAGCAATGAGCAGTTCTTC.

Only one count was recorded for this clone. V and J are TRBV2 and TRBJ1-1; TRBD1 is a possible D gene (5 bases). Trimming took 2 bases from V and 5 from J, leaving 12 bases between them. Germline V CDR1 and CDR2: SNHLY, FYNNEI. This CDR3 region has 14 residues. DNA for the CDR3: TGTGCCAGCAGTGAAATCACCAGGGCTACTGAAGCTTTCTTT. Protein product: CASSEITRATEAFF.

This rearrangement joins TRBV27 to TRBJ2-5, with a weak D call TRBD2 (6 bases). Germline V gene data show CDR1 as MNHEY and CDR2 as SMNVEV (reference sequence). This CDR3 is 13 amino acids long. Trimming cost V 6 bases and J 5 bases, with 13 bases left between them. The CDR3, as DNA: TGTGCCAGCAGACCCCACGCGGGGGAGACCCAGTACTTC. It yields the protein CASRPHAGETQYF.

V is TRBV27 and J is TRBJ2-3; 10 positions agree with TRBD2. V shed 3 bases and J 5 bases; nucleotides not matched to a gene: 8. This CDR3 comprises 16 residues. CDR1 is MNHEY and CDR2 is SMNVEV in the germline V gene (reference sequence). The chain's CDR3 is CASSLLASGSGDTQYF. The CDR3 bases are TGTGCCAGCAGTTTGTTGGCTAGCGGGAGTGGAGATACGCAGTATTTT.

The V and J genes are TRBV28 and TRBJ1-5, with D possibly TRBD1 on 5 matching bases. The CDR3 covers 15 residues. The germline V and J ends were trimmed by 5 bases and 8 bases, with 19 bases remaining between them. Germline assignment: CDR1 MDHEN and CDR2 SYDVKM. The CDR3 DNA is TGTGCCAGCAGTATTAGACATGGGGCTTTCGAGCCCCAGCATTTT. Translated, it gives CASSIRHGAFEPQHF.

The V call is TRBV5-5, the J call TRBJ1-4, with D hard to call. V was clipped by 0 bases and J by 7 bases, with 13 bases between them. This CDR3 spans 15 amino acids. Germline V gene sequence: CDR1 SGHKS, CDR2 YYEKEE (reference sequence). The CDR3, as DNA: TGTGCCAGCAGCTTGGATTCCGGCAGAGGTGAAAAACTGTTTTTT. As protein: CASSLDSGRGEKLFF.

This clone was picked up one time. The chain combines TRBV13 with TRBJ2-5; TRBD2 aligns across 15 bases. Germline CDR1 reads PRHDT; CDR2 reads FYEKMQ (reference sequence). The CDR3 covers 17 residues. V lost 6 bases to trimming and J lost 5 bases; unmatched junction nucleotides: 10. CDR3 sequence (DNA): TGTGCCAGCAGATCCTGGACTAGCGGGGGGGCGGGTGAGACCCAGTACTTC. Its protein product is CASRSWTSGGAGETQYF.

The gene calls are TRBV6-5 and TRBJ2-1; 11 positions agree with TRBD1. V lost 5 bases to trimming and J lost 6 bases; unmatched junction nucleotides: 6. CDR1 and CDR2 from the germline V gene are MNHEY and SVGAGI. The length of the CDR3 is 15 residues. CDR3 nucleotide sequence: TGTGCCAGCAGTCAGGACAGGGGGCGTATCAATGAGCAGTTCTTC. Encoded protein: CASSQDRGRINEQFF.

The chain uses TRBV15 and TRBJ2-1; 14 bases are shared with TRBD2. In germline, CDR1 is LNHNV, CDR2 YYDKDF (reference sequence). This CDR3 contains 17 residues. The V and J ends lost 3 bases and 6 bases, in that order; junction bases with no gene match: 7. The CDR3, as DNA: TGTGCCACCAGCAGGAACGCCGGGACTAGCGGGAGCAATGAGCAGTTCTTC. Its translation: CATSRNAGTSGSNEQFF.